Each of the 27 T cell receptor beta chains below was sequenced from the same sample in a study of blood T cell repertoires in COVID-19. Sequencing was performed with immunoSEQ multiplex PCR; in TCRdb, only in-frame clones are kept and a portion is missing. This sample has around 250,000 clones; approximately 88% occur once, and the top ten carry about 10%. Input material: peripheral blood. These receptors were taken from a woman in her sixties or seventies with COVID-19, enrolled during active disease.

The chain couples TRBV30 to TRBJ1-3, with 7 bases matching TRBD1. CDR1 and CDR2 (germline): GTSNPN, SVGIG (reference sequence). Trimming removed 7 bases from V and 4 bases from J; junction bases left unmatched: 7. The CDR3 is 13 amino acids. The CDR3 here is CALNKGQGNTIYF. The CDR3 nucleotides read TGTGCCTTAAACAAGGGACAGGGAAACACCATATATTTT.

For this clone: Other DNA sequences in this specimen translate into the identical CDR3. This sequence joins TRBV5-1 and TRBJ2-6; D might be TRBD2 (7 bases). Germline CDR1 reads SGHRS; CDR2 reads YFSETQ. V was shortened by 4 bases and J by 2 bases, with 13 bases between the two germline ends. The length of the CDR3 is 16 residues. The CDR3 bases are TGCGCCAGCAGCCTGAGGGAGGGGGCTGGGGCCAACGTCCTGACTTTC. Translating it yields CASSLREGAGANVLTF.

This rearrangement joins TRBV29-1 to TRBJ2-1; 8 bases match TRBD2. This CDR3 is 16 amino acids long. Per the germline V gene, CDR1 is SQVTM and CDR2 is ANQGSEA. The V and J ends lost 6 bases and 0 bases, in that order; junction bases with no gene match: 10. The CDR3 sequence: CSVLLADPSSYNEQFF. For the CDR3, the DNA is TGCAGCGTCCTACTAGCGGACCCGAGCTCCTACAATGAGCAGTTCTTC.

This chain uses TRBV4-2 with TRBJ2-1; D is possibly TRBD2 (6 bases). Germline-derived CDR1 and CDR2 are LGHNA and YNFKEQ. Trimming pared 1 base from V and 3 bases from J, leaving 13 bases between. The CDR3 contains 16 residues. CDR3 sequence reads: CASSQVPGTRYNEQFF. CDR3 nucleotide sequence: TGTGCCAGCAGCCAAGTCCCCGGGACTCGCTACAATGAGCAGTTCTTC.

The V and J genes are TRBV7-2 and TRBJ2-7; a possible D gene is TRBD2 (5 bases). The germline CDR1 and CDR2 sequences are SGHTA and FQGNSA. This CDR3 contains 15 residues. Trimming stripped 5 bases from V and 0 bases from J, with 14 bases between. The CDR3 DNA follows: TGTGCCAGCAGCCTAACGGTGCGGGCCTCCTACGAGCAGTACTTC. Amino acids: CASSLTVRASYEQYF.

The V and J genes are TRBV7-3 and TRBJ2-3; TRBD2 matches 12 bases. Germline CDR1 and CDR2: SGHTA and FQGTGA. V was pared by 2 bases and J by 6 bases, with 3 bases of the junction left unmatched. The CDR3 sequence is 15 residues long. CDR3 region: CASSLLAGGTDTQYF. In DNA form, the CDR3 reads TGTGCCAGCAGCTTACTAGCGGGAGGGACGGATACGCAGTATTTT.

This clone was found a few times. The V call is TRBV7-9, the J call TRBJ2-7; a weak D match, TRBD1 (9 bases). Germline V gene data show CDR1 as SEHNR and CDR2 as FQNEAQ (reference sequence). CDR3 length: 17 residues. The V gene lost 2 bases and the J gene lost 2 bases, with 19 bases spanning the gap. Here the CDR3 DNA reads TGTGCCAGCAGCTTACCCGGGAGGGGACAGGGAACCTACGAGCAGTACTTC. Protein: CASSLPGRGQGTYEQYF.

CDR3 protein: CASSVGARQEAEKLFF. The CDR3 coding sequence is TGTGCCAGCAGCGTAGGGGCGAGACAGGAGGCCGAAAAACTGTTTTTT. The chain recombines TRBV9 with TRBJ1-4, with a tentative D call TRBD1 (6 bases). Trimming left V 0 bases short and J 8 bases short, with 17 bases between. Germline V gene data show CDR1 as SGDLS and CDR2 as YYNGEE. The CDR3 is 16 amino acids. The full variable domain, completed using reference TRBV9 and TRBJ1-4, is DSGVTQTPKHLITATGQRVTLRCSPRSGDLSVYWYQQSLDQGLQFLIQYYNGEERAKGNILERFSAQQFPDLHSELNLSSLELGDSALYFCASSVGARQEAEKLFFGSGTQLSVL.

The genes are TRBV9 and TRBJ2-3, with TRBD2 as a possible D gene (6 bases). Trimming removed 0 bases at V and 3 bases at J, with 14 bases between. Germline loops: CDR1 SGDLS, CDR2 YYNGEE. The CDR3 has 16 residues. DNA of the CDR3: TGTGCCAGCAGCGTAGAAGACGGGAGTTGGACAGATACGCAGTATTTT. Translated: CASSVEDGSWTDTQYF. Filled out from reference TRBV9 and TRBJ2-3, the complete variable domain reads DSGVTQTPKHLITATGQRVTLRCSPRSGDLSVYWYQQSLDQGLQFLIQYYNGEERAKGNILERFSAQQFPDLHSELNLSSLELGDSALYFCASSVEDGSWTDTQYFGPGTRLTVL.

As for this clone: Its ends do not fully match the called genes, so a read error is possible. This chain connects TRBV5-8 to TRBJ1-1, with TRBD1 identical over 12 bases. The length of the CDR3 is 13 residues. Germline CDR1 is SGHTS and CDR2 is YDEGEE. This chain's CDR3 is CASSVNRDRGPSF. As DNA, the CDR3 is TGTGCCAGCAGCGTAAACCGGGACAGGGGGCCCTCCTTT.

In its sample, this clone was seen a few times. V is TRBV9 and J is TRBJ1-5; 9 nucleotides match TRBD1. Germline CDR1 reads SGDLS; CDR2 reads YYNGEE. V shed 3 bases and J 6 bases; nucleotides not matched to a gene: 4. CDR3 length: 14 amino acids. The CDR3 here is CASSGTGGGQPQHF. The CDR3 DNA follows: TGTGCCAGCAGCGGCACAGGGGGCGGTCAGCCCCAGCATTTT.

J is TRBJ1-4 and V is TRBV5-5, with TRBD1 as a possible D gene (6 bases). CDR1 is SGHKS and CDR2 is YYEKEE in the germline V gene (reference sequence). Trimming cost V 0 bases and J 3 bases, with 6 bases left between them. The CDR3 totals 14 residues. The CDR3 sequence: CASSLGTANEKLFF. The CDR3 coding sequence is TGTGCCAGCAGCTTGGGGACAGCTAATGAAAAACTGTTTTTT.

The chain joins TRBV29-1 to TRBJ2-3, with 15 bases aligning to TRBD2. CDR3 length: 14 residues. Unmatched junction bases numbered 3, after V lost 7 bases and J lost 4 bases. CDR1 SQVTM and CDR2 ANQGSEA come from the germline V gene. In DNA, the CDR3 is TGCAGCGGCGGGACTAGCGGGAGGTCAGATACGCAGTATTTT. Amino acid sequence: CSGGTSGRSDTQYF.

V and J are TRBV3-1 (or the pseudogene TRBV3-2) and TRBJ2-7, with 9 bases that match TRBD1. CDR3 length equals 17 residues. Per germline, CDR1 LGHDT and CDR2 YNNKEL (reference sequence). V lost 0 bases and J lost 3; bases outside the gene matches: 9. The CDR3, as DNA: TGTGCCAGCAGCCAAGAAACGCGGACAGGGGTTAGCTACGAGCAGTACTTC. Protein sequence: CASSQETRTGVSYEQYF.

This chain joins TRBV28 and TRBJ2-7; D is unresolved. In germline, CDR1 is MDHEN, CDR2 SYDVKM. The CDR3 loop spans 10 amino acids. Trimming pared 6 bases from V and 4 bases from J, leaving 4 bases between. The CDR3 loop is CASRSYEQYF. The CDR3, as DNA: TGTGCCAGCAGGTCTTACGAGCAGTACTTC.

The CDR3 reads CASSAPGMEAFF. The CDR3 DNA follows: TGTGCCAGCAGCGCGCCAGGGATGGAAGCTTTCTTT. V and J are TRBV9 and TRBJ1-1, with D perhaps matching TRBD1 (5 bases). V lost 3 bases and J lost 8, with 11 bases in between. Germline CDR1 reads SGDLS; CDR2 reads YYNGEE. The CDR3 totals 12 residues.

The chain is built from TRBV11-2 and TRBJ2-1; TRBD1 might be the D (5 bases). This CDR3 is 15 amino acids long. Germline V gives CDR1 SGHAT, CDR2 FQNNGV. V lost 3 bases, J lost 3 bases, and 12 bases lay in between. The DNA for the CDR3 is TGTGCCAGCAGCTTGGATCAGGGTTACTACAATGAGCAGTTCTTC. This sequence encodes CASSLDQGYYNEQFF.

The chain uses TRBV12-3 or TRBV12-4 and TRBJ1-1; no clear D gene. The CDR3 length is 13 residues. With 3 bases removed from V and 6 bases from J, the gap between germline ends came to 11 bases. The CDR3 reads CASSLRSMAEAFF. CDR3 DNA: TGTGCCAGCAGTTTGAGGTCGATGGCTGAAGCTTTCTTT.

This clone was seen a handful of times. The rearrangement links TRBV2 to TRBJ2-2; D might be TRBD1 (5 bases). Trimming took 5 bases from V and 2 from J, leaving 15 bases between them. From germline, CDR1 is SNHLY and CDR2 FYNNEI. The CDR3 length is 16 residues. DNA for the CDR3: TGTGCCAGCAGTATAAGCAGGGTCGGTAACACCGGGGAGCTGTTTTTT. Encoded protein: CASSISRVGNTGELFF.

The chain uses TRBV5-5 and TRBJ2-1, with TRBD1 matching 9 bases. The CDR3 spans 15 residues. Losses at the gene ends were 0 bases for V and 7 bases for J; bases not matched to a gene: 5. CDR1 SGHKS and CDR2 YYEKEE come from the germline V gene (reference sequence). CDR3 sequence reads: CASSLAGQGLNEQFF. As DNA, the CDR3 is TGTGCCAGCAGCTTGGCCGGACAGGGGCTGAATGAGCAGTTCTTC.

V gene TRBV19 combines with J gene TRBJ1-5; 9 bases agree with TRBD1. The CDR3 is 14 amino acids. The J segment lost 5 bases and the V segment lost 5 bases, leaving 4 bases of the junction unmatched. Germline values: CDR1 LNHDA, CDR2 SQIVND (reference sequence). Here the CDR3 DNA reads TGTGCCAGTAGTCGGGACAGGGAGGATCAGCCCCAGCATTTT. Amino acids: CASSRDREDQPQHF.

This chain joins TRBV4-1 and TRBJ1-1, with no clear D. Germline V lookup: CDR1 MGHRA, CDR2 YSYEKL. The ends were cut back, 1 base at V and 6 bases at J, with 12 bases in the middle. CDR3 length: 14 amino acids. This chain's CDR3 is CASSQVGRDAEAFF. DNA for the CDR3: TGCGCCAGCAGCCAAGTCGGACGGGATGCTGAAGCTTTCTTT.

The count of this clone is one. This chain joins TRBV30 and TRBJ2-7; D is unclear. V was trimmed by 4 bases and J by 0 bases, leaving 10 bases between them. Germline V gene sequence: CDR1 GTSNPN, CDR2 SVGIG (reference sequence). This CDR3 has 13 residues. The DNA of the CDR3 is TGTGCCTGGATGTTAGACTTCTCCTACGAGCAGTACTTC. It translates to CAWMLDFSYEQYF. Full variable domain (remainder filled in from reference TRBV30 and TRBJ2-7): SQTIHQWPATLVQPVGSPLSLECTVEGTSNPNLYWYRQAAGRGLQLLFYSVGIGQISSEVPQNLSASRPQDRQFILSSKKLLLSDSGFYLCAWMLDFSYEQYFGPGTRLTVT.

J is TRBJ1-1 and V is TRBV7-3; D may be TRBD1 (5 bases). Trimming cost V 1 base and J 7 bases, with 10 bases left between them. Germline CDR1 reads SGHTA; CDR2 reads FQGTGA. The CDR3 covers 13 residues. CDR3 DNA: TGTGCCAGCAGCTTAAGGCAGGGACTTGAAGCTTTCTTT. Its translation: CASSLRQGLEAFF.

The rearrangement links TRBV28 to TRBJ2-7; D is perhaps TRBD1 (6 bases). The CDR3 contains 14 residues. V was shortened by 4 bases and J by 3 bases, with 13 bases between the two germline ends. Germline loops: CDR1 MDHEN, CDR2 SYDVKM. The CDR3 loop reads CASSSGTQIYEQYF. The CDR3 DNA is TGTGCCAGCAGTTCCGGGACACAGATCTACGAGCAGTACTTC.

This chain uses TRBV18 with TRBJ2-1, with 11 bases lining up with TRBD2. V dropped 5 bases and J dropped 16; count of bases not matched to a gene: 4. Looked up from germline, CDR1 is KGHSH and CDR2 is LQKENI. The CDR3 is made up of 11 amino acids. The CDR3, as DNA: TGTGCCAGCTCATCTAGCGGGAGGATCTTCTTC. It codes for CASSSSGRIFF. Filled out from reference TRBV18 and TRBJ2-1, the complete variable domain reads NAGVMQNPRHLVRRRGQEARLRCSPMKGHSHVYWYRQLPEEGLKFMVYLQKENIIDESGMPKERFSAEFPKEGPSILRIQQVVRGDSAAYFCASSSSGRIFFGPGTRLTVL.

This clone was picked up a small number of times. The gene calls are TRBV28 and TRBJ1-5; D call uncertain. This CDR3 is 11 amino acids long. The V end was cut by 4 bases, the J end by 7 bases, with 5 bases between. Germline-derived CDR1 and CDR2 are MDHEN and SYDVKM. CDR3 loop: CASSSRQPQHF. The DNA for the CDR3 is TGTGCCAGCAGTTCCCGGCAGCCCCAGCATTTT.